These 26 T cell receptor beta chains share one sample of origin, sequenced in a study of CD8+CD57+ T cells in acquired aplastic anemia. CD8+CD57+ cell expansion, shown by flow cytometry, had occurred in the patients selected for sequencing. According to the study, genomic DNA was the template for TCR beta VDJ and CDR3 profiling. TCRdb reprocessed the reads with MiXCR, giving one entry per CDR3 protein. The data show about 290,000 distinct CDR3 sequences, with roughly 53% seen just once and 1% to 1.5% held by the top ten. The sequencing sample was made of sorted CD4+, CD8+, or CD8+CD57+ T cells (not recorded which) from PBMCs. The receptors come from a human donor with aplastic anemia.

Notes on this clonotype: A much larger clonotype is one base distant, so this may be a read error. The CDR3 loop is CASSHMTGLGGPNTDTQYF. DNA for the CDR3: TGTGCCAGCAGCCACATGACTGGGCTAGGAGGGCCGAACACAGATACGCAGTATTTT. The chain links TRBV3-1 to TRBJ2-3; the D gene is possibly TRBD2 (6 bases). The CDR3 has 19 residues. V was pared by 3 bases and J by 2 bases, with 24 bases between. Germline loops: CDR1 LGHDT, CDR2 YNNKEL (reference sequence).

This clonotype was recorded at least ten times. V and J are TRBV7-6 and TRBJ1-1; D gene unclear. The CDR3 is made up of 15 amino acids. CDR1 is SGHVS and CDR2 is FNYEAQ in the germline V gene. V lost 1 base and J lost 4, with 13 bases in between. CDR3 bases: TGTGCCAGCAGCTTAGGTCTGGGGAGAGGCACTGAAGCTTTCTTT. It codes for CASSLGLGRGTEAFF.

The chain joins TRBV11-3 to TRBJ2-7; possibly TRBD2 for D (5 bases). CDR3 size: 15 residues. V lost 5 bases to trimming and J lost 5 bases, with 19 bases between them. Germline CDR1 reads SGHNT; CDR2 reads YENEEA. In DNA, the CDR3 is TGTGCCAGCAGCCGGTGGTGGGAGAGCCGGGACGAGCAGTACTTC. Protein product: CASSRWWESRDEQYF.

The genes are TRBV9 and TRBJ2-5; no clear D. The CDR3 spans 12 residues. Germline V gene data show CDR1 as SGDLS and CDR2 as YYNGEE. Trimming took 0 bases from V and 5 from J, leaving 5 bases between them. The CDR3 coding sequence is TGTGCCAGCAGCGTAGGTGAGGAGACCCAGTACTTC. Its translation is CASSVGEETQYF. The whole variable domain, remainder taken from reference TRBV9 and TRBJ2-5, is DSGVTQTPKHLITATGQRVTLRCSPRSGDLSVYWYQQSLDQGLQFLIQYYNGEERAKGNILERFSAQQFPDLHSELNLSSLELGDSALYFCASSVGEETQYFGPGTRLLVL.

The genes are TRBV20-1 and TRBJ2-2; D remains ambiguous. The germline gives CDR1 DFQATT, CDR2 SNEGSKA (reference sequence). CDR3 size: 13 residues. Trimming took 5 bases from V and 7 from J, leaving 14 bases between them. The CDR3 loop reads CSARLVSSGELFF. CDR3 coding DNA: TGCAGTGCTCGACTCGTGAGCAGCGGGGAGCTGTTTTTT.

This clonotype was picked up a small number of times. The CDR3 sequence is CAISEPLAQDEQFF. The CDR3 DNA sequence: TGTGCCATCAGTGAACCACTAGCGCAAGATGAGCAGTTCTTC. The genes are TRBV10-3 and TRBJ2-1; 7 positions agree with TRBD2. The length of the CDR3 is 14 residues. Trimming cost V 3 bases and J 8 bases; bases outside gene matches: 7. CDR1 ENHRY and CDR2 SYGVKD come from the germline V gene.

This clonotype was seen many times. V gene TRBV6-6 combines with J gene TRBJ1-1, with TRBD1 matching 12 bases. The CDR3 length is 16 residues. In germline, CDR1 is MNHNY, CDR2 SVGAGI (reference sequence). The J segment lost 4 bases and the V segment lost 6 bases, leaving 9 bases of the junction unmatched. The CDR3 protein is CASRTGQGAESTEAFF. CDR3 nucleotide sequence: TGTGCCAGCAGGACGGGACAGGGGGCGGAGAGCACTGAAGCTTTCTTT.

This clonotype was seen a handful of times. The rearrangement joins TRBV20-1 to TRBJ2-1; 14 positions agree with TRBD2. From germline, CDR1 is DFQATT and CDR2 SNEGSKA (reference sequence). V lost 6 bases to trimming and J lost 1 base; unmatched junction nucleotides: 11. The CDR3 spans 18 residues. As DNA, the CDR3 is TGCAGTGCCAGACCGGGACTAGCGGGGGCCGTATCCTACAATGAGCAGTTCTTC. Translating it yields CSARPGLAGAVSYNEQFF.

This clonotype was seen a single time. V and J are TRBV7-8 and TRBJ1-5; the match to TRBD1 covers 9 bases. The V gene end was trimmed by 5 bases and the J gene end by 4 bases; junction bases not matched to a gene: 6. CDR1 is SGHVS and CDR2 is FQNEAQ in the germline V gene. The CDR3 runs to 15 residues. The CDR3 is CASSPLDRGNQPQHF. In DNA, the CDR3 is TGTGCCAGCAGCCCCCTGGACAGGGGAAATCAGCCCCAGCATTTT.

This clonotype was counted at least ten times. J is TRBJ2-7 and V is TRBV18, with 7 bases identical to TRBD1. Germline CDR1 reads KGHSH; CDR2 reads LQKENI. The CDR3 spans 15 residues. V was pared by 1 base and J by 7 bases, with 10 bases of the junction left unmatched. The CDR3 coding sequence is TGTGCCAGCTCACCACAAGGGGGCGGCATATTAGAGCAGTACTTC. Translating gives CASSPQGGGILEQYF.

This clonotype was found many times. For the CDR3, the DNA is TGTGCCAGCAGTGTGGGAGGGAGAGCTAACTATGGCTACACCTTC. The encoded protein is CASSVGGRANYGYTF. V usage is TRBV25-1 and J usage is TRBJ1-2; no clear D. CDR3 size: 15 residues. The V end lost 4 bases, the J end lost 0 bases, and 12 bases lay between the germline ends. The germline gives CDR1 MGHDK, CDR2 SYGVNS.

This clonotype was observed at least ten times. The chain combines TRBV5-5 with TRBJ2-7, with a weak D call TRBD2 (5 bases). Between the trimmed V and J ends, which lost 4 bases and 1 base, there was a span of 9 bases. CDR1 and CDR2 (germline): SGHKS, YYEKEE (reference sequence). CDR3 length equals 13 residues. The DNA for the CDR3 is TGTGCCAGCAGCCCCCGGACTTCCTACGAGCAGTACTTC. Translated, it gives CASSPRTSYEQYF.

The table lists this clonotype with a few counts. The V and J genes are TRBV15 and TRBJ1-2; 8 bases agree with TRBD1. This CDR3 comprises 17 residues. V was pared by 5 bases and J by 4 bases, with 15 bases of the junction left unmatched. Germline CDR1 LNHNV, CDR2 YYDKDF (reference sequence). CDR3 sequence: CATSVPGTGSTVYGYTF. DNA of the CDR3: TGTGCCACCAGCGTGCCCGGGACAGGAAGCACCGTCTATGGCTACACCTTC.

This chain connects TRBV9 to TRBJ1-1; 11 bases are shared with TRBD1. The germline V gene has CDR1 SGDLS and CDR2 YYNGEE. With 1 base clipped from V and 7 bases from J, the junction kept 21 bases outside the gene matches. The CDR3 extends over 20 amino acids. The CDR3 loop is CASSVRFGQGAERTLGEAFF. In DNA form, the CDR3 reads TGTGCCAGCAGCGTACGGTTCGGACAGGGGGCGGAAAGGACCTTGGGTGAAGCTTTCTTT.

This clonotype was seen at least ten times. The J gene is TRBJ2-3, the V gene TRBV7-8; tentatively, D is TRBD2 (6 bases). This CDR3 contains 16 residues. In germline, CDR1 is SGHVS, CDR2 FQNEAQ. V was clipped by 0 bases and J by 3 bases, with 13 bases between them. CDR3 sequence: CASSLASGEGTDTQYF. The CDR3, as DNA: TGTGCCAGCAGCTTAGCGTCGGGAGAGGGTACAGATACGCAGTATTTT. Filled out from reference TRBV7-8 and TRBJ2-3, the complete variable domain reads GAGVSQSPRYKVAKRGQDVALRCDPISGHVSLFWYQQALGQGPEFLTYFQNEAQLDKSGLPSDRFFAERPEGSVSTLKIQRTQQEDSAVYLCASSLASGEGTDTQYFGPGTRLTVL.

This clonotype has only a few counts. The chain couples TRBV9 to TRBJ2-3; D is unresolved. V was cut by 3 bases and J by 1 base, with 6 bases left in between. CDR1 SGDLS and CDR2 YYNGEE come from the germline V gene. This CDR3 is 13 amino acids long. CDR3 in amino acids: CASSADGTDTQYF. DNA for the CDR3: TGTGCCAGCAGCGCGGATGGCACAGATACGCAGTATTTT. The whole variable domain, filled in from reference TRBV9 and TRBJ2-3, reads DSGVTQTPKHLITATGQRVTLRCSPRSGDLSVYWYQQSLDQGLQFLIQYYNGEERAKGNILERFSAQQFPDLHSELNLSSLELGDSALYFCASSADGTDTQYFGPGTRLTVL.

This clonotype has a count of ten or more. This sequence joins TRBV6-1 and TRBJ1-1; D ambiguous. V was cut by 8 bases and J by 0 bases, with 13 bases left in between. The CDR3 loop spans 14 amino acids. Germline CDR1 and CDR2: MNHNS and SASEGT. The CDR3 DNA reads TGTGCCAGCGGAGGCGGGGTACTGAACACTGAAGCTTTCTTT. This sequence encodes CASGGGVLNTEAFF.

CDR3 coding DNA: TGCAGTGCTAGTTGGGGGCAACAGGGTTTATCGATGGGCTACACCTTC. This gives the protein CSASWGQQGLSMGYTF. The rearrangement joins TRBV20-1 to TRBJ1-2; a weak D match, TRBD1 (6 bases). V shed 3 bases and J shed 8 bases, with 25 bases lying between them. The CDR3 consists of 16 residues. Germline CDR1 reads DFQATT; CDR2 reads SNEGSKA (reference sequence).

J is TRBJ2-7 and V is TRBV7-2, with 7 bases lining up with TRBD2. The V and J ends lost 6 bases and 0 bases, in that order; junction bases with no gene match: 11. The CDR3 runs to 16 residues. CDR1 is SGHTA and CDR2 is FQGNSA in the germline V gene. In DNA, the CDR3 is TGTGCCAGCAGTCCTACGCGGGGGATCCACTCCTACGAGCAGTACTTC. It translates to CASSPTRGIHSYEQYF.

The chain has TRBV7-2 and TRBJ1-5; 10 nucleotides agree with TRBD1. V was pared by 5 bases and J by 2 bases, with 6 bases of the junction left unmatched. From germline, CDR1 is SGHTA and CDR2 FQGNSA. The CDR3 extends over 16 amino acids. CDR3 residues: CASSKTGGTGNQPQHF. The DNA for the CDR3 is TGTGCCAGCAGCAAGACAGGGGGCACGGGCAATCAGCCCCAGCATTTT.

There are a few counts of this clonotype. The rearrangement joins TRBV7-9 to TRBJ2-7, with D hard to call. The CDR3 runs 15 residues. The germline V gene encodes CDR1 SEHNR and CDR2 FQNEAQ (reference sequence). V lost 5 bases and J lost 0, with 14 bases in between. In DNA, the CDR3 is TGTGCCAGCAGCATGCAAGAGCCGAGCTCCTACGAGCAGTACTTC. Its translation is CASSMQEPSSYEQYF.

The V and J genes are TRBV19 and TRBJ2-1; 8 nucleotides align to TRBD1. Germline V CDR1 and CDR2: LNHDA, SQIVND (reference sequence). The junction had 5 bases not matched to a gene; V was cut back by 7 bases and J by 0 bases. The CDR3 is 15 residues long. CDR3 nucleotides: TGTGCCAGTAACACAGGGGGAGGCTCCTACAATGAGCAGTTCTTC. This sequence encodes CASNTGGGSYNEQFF.

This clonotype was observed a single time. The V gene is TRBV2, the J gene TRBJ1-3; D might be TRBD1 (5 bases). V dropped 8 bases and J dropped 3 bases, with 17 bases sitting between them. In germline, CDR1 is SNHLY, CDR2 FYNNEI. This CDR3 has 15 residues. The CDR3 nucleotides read TGTGCCAGCGCCAGTGAAGGGGCGCGTGGAAACACCATATATTTT. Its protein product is CASASEGARGNTIYF.

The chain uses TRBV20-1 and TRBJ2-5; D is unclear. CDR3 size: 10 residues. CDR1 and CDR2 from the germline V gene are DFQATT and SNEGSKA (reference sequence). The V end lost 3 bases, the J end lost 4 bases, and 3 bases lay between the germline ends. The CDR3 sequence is CSARLETQYF. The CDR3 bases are TGCAGTGCTAGGTTAGAGACCCAGTACTTC.

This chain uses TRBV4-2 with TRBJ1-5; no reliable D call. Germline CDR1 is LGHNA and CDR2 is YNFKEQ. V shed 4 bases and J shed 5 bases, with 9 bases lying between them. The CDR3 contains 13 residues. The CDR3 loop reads CASSLAVDQPQHF. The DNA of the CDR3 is TGTGCCAGCAGCCTGGCGGTAGATCAGCCCCAGCATTTT.

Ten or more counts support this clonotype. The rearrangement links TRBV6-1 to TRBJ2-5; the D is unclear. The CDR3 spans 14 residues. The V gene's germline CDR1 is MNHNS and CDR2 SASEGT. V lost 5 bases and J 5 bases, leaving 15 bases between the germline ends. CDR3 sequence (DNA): TGTGCCAGCAGTCCATACCGTGTGGGCGAGACCCAGTACTTC. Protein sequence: CASSPYRVGETQYF.